This entry is about one T cell receptor beta chain. This clone's antigen is unknown. It has no much larger one-base neighbor in the sample; base qualities were not kept. Reading from cysteine to phenylalanine, the CDR3 counts 15 amino acids. Only CDR3 DNA is held: 45 bases, read in frame from base 1. V is cut by 3 bases and J by 6 bases, and the space between the germline ends is 15 bases. CDR1 is given as LNHDA and CDR2 as SQIVND, both from the germline V gene (reference sequence). The data belong to a study of T cell responses to AZD1222 COVID-19 vaccine (dated by TCRdb to the early 2020s). Looking at the study overall: A total of just over 230 trial participants underwent TCR sequencing, of whom some 200 had received two doses of AZD1222 and 26 had received two doses of the MenACWY control vaccine. Trial participants were enrolled into age subgroups of 18-55, 56-69 and 70-plus years, which contained around 150, 28 and 57 TCR-sequenced participants, respectively.

Sample time point, as interpreted from the label and publication: about 28 days (+/-7) after the second vaccine dose. The treatment or condition tag for this specimen amounts to: meningococcal conjugate vaccine given as trial control. The vaccinee samples were drawn from two UK trials, COV001 and COV002, one of which was a single-blind randomized controlled phase 2/3 trial testing AZD1222 (ChAdOx1 nCoV-19) in healthy adults. For TCRbeta chain sequencing, PBMC samples were collected from trial participants at day 0 and at day 28 after the second dose. The full study reports these points: Nearly half of unique spike-specific TCRs reportedly recognized epitopes outside regions mutated in the B.1.351 and B.1.1.7 variants. The 56-69-year group was small, and its depth increase did not reach significance, likely because of low power. A significant rise in spike-specific TCR breadth and depth was observed after two AZD1222 doses relative to day 0 and relative to MenACWY recipients. Because no samples from the day 14 peak response were available, repertoires could be characterized only after the peak T cell response. The whole spike protein was spanned by vaccine-associated CD4 TCRs, and dominant responses were seen in regions 160-218 and 743-854. Participants were mostly white British, with more females than males. The authors suggested clonal diversity may have been underestimated. Conclusions about previously exposed vaccinees are limited because only five to seven AZD1222 recipients were SARS-CoV-2 seropositive at baseline.

The CDR3 regions of human TCRbeta chains were analyzed by immunosequencing. Regarding the original processing steps: TCRs in the repertoires were matched against a reference library of SARS-CoV-2-specific TCRs that had been generated with the MIRA antigen-specificity platform. Breadth was defined as the fraction of unique TCRs that were SARS-CoV-2-associated, and depth was defined as the fraction of total T cells that were SARS-CoV-2-associated. Using the MIRA data, every spike-specific TCR was mapped to the spike region that the TCR reacted to and assigned to either a CD4 or a CD8 class. Log10-transformed breadth and depth values were compared by one-way ANOVA with Sidak's multiple comparisons tests. TCRdb's version of the immuneACCESS table is confined to in-frame rearrangements and falls short of the full clone set. An unresolved V gene accounts for under half of the shortfall where checked; the remainder is of unknown origin. V, J and clone size derive from that table, while D and trimming were established from the DNA sequence. For this sample the table gives 75,000 to 80,000 clones, of which 60% to 85% were detected only once. The ten top clones hold 27% of the sample.

Recombination joined TRBV19 with TRBJ1-5; a tentative D match to TRBD1 spans 6 bases. The TCR was taken from an adult who received the MenACWY meningococcal vaccine as a control. Sequencing was performed on peripheral blood, taken 28 days after the second dose of the MenACWY control vaccine. The nucleotide sequence is TGTGCCAGTAGTATGGATACCAGGGACATTCAGCCCCAGCATTTT. Its product reads: CASSMDTRDIQPQHF.